This T cell receptor (beta chain) was identified in a study of blood T cell repertoires in COVID-19. The wider study: Material from acute and convalescent COVID-19 was sourced from the United States, Italy and Spain. Sample material is recorded as cDNA or gDNA derived from T cells, B-cell-depleted T cells, or PBMCs.

In the authors' workflow: Cell counts per sample came from amplifying reference gene primers. Measured with immunoSEQ multiplex PCR; TCRdb has only the in-frame clones, and not every one. The D gene and trimming were derived from the DNA, and the V and J assignments and clone size from that table. The repertoire consists of some 120,000 clones, with roughly nine tenths occurring once and the leading ten covering roughly 5%. One Seattle source followed patients from active infection through their disease course. Germline CDR1 and CDR2: PRHDT and FYEKMQ (reference sequence). The CDR3 totals 12 residues. V lost 5 bases to trimming and J lost 5 bases, with 6 bases between them.

This receptor was obtained from a man aged 55 to 69 with COVID-19, enrolled during active disease. The J gene is TRBJ2-2, the V gene TRBV13; possibly TRBD2 for D (5 bases). The sample was peripheral blood. The chain's CDR3 is CASSRGTGELFF. In DNA, the CDR3 is TGTGCCAGCAGCCGCGGGACCGGGGAGCTGTTTTTT. Full variable domain (remainder filled in from reference TRBV13 and TRBJ2-2): AAGVIQSPRHLIKEKRETATLKCYPIPRHDTVYWYQQGPGQDPQFLISFYEKMQSDKGSIPDRFSAQQFSDYHSELNMSSLELGDSALYFCASSRGTGELFFGEGSRLTVL.